Listed below are T cell receptor beta chains from one sample, sequenced in a study of T cell repertoires in cytomegalovirus infection. From the reads, TCRdb called clonotypes with MiXCR, one entry per CDR3 protein. The sample has about 130,000 distinct CDR3 sequences; roughly 32% are singletons. No antigen has been identified for these receptors. The specimen comprised CD8+ T cells from cultured PBMCs, sampled from culture after CMV antigen stimulation. These receptors were obtained from a human donor in good health (CMV status not recorded). Some clones in this sample may be carry-over from other donors' samples. CDR3s include the opening cysteine and the closing phenylalanine or tryptophan. D genes are given only for firm matches. Size is omitted from some rows. Given values are once, few, many or a class for expanded clones.

15,TRBD2,TRBV28,TRBJ2-3,few,TGTGCCAGCAGTTTGACTAGCGGGTTTACAGATACGCAGTATTTT,CASSLTSGFTDTQYF
17,-,TRBV18,TRBJ1-2,-,TGTGCCAGCTCACCATTGAACAGCCTAATCACTAACTATGGCTACACCTTC,CASSPLNSLITNYGYTF
14,-,TRBV28,TRBJ2-7,-,TGTGCCAGCAGTCGCATTCTTTCTGACTTCGAGCAGTACTTC,CASSRILSDFEQYF
12,TRBD1,TRBV7-6,TRBJ2-3,-,TGTGCCAGCAGCTTAGGGACAGGGGTGCAGTATTTT,CASSLGTGVQYF
16,-,TRBV5-4,TRBJ2-1,-,TGTGCCAGCAGCTCCCGGACGGTGAGCTCCTACAATGAGCAGTTCTTC,CASSSRTVSSYNEQFF
13,-,TRBV6-5,TRBJ1-2,many,TGTGCCAGCAGCCTCGATCGACAGTATGGCTACACCTTC,CASSLDRQYGYTF
12,-,TRBV12-3/TRBV12-4,TRBJ2-1,few,TGTGCCAGCAGTCCAGGCCCTGATGAGCAGTTCTTC,CASSPGPDEQFF
13,-,TRBV28,TRBJ2-7,-,TGTGCCAGCACCCTAGGGGGGGCAAACGAGCAGTACTTC,CASTLGGANEQYF
17,TRBD1,TRBV6-4,TRBJ2-2,-,TGTGCCAGCAGTGACTCGTGGGCTCAGGGGGAAACCGGGGAGCTGTTTTTT,CASSDSWAQGETGELFF
13,-,TRBV7-9,TRBJ1-1,few,TGTGCCAGCAGTCCCGCAGCGAACACTGAAGCTTTCTTT,CASSPAANTEAFF
15,-,TRBV29-1,TRBJ1-1,-,TGCAGCGTTGAAGGCCGGAAAAGTCTGAACACTGAAGCTTTCTTT,CSVEGRKSLNTEAFF
15,TRBD2,TRBV5-6,TRBJ2-3,-,TGTGCCAGCAGCCAGCGGGACCAACCGACAGATACGCAGTATTTT,CASSQRDQPTDTQYF
15,TRBD2,TRBV5-4,TRBJ2-1,few,TGTGCCAGCAGAAAAACTAGCGGGGGCGGCAATGAGCAGTTCTTC,CASRKTSGGGNEQFF
14,-,TRBV7-6,TRBJ2-3,many,TGTGCCAGCAGCTCGGGGTGGGGAACAGATACGCAGTATTTT,CASSSGWGTDTQYF
15,TRBD2,TRBV5-1,TRBJ2-1,-,TGCGCCAGCAGCTCCACGGGGGGATTCTACAATGAGCAGTTCTTC,CASSSTGGFYNEQFF
14,TRBD2,TRBV11-2,TRBJ2-3,-,TGTGCCAGCAGCTTTAGCGGGGGGAAAGATACGCAGTATTTT,CASSFSGGKDTQYF
15,-,TRBV7-8,TRBJ2-6,many,TGTGCCAGCAGCTTAGCCAAAGGGGGGGCCAACGTCCTGACTTTC,CASSLAKGGANVLTF
16,TRBD2,TRBV4-2,TRBJ2-7,-,TGTGCCAGCAGCCAAGAACTAGCGGGAGCCTCCTACGAGCAGTACTTC,CASSQELAGASYEQYF
16,-,TRBV4-1,TRBJ1-5,few,TGCGCCAGCAGCCAAGTAGGCAGGGTCAGCAATCAGCCCCAGCATTTT,CASSQVGRVSNQPQHF
14,-,TRBV28,TRBJ2-7,few,TGTGCCAGCAGTCCCACACCTCCAGGGATCGAGCAGTACTTC,CASSPTPPGIEQYF
17,-,TRBV28,TRBJ1-2,-,TGTGCCAGCAGTCGACCCGACAGGATCTTTCCCCGCTATGGCTACACCTTC,CASSRPDRIFPRYGYTF
15,-,TRBV19,TRBJ1-1,-,TGTGCCAGTAGTATAGGGGGAGCGGGGTACACTGAAGCTTTCTTT,CASSIGGAGYTEAFF
14,-,TRBV12-3/TRBV12-4,TRBJ1-3,few,TGTGCCAGCTCAGGGGTTGAGGCTGGAAACACCATATATTTT,CASSGVEAGNTIYF
13,-,TRBV19,TRBJ2-5,-,TGTGCCAGTAGTATATCGGGTGGTGGGACCCAGTACTTC,CASSISGGGTQYF
14,TRBD1,TRBV12-3/TRBV12-4,TRBJ2-7,-,TGTGCCAGCAGTCCCGGGACAGGGTTAATAGGGCAGTACTTC,CASSPGTGLIGQYF
14,TRBD1,TRBV27,TRBJ1-2,-,TGTGCCAGCAGTTTATTTGCGACAGGGGATGGCTACACCTTC,CASSLFATGDGYTF
14,-,TRBV27,TRBJ1-2,-,TGTGCCAGCAGTCCCACAGGGAGCTTTTATGGCTACACCTTC,CASSPTGSFYGYTF
13,TRBD2,TRBV19,TRBJ2-7,few,TGTGCTGCAGCGGGGGGTCCGTACTACGAGCAGTACTTC,CAAAGGPYYEQYF
15,-,TRBV25-1,TRBJ1-6,many,TGTGCCAGCAGTGACGGGGACGGACGTAATTCACCCCTCCACTTT,CASSDGDGRNSPLHF
14,TRBD1,TRBV5-4,TRBJ2-7,-,TGTGCCAGCAGTTACGGGACAGGGGGCCACGAGCAGTACTTC,CASSYGTGGHEQYF
14,-,TRBV6-2/TRBV6-3,TRBJ2-7,-,TGTGCCAGCAGTTACATGGCGGGGTTCTACGAGCAGTACTTC,CASSYMAGFYEQYF
15,-,TRBV4-1,TRBJ2-7,-,TGCGCCAGCAGCCAAGGGACCGATAACTCCTACGAGCAGTACTTC,CASSQGTDNSYEQYF
18,TRBD2,TRBV6-2/TRBV6-3,TRBJ2-1,few,TGTGCCAGCAGTTACACCAATCCCAGCGGGGGGCCGGGTAATGAGCAGTTCTTC,CASSYTNPSGGPGNEQFF
16,-,TRBV29-1,TRBJ2-1,-,TGCAGCGTTGAAGGTCTGACAGAGATGAACTACAATGAGCAGTTCTTC,CSVEGLTEMNYNEQFF
13,-,TRBV7-6,TRBJ1-1,-,TGTGCCAGCAGCTTAGAAGGCCGGATTGAAGCTTTCTTT,CASSLEGRIEAFF
14,-,TRBV19,TRBJ1-1,few,TGTGCCAGTAGTATCTCTCCAATGAACACTGAAGCTTTCTTT,CASSISPMNTEAFF
13,TRBD1,TRBV20-1,TRBJ2-7,-,TGCATTCCGGACAGGATAGACTCCTACGAGCAGTACTTC,CIPDRIDSYEQYF
11,-,TRBV7-9,TRBJ1-3,-,TGTGCCAGCAGCTTGGGCATTTTCATATATTTT,CASSLGIFIYF
12,TRBD2,TRBV7-9,TRBJ2-1,few,TGTGCCAGCAGCGGACTAGGGAATGAGCAGTTCTTC,CASSGLGNEQFF
12,-,TRBV20-1,TRBJ1-6,few,TGCAGTGCTAGAGTGGGTAATTCACCCCCCCACTTT,CSARVGNSPPHF
14,-,TRBV27,TRBJ1-5,-,TGTGCCAGCAGTTTTCGGGGGGCGCAACAGCCCCAGCATTTT,CASSFRGAQQPQHF
16,TRBD1,TRBV28,TRBJ2-5,few,TGTGCCAGCAGTTTATCGACAGGGGGCTATGGAGAGACCCAGTACTTC,CASSLSTGGYGETQYF
16,TRBD2,TRBV12-3/TRBV12-4,TRBJ2-2,-,TGTGCCAGCAGTTTAGCGGGGGGGTATTTCACCGGGGAGCTGTTTTTT,CASSLAGGYFTGELFF
16,TRBD1,TRBV7-6,TRBJ2-2,-,TGTGCCAGCAAGGGGACAGGGCGTATGGCCACCGGGGAGCTGTTTTTT,CASKGTGRMATGELFF
12,-,TRBV9,TRBJ1-6,-,TGTGCCAGCAGCGTCGGTGGTTCACCCCTCCACTTT,CASSVGGSPLHF
12,TRBD1,TRBV7-4,TRBJ1-1,-,TGTGCCAGCAGCGTATCAACAGGGGGAGCTTTCTTT,CASSVSTGGAFF
14,TRBD1,TRBV9,TRBJ1-1,-,TGTGCCAGCAGCCTTCAGGGGGTGGGAACTGAAGCTTTCTTT,CASSLQGVGTEAFF